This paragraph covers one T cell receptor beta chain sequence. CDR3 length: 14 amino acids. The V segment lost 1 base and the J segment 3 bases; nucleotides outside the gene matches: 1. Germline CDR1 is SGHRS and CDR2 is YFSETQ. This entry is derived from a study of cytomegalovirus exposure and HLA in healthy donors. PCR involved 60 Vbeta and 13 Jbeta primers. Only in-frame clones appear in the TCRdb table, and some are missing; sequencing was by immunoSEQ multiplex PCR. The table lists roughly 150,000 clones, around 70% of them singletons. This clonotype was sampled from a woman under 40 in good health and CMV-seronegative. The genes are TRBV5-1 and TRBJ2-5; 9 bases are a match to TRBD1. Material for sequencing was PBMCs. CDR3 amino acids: CASSLRQGEETQYF. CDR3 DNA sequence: TGCGCCAGCAGCTTGAGACAGGGGGAAGAGACCCAGTACTTC. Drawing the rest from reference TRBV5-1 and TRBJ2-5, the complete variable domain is KAGVTQTPRYLIKTRGQQVTLSCSPISGHRSVSWYQQTPGQGLQFLFEYFSETQRNKGNFPGRFSGRQFSNSRSEMNVSTLELGDSALYLCASSLRQGEETQYFGPGTRLLVL.